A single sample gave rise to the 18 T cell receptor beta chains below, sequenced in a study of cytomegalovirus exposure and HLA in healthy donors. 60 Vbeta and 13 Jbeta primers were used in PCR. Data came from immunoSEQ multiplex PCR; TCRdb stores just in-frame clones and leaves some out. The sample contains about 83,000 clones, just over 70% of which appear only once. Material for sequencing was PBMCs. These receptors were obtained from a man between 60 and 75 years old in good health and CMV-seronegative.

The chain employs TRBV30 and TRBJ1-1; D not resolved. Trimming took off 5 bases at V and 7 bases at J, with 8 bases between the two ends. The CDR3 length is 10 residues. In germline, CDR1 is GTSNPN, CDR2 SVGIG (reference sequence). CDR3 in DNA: TGTGCCTGGGCTAGAGTTGAAGCTTTCTTT. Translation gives CAWARVEAFF.

DNA for the CDR3: TGTGCCAGCAGCCAAAGGAGTATTGGGTCCGGGGTTAAGTATTTT. This gives the protein CASSQRSIGSGVKYF. The J gene is TRBJ2-3, the V gene TRBV14, with D tentatively TRBD2 (5 bases). The CDR3 has 15 residues. Per the germline V gene, CDR1 is SGHDN and CDR2 is FVKESK. V lost 2 bases and J lost 13, with 22 bases in between.

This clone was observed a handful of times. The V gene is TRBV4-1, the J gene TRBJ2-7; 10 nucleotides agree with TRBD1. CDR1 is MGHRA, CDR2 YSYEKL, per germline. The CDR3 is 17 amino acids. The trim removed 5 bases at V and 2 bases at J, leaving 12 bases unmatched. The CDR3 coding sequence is TGCGCCAGCAGCTTGGGACAGGGGCCACAGCCCACCTACGAGCAGTACTTC. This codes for CASSLGQGPQPTYEQYF.

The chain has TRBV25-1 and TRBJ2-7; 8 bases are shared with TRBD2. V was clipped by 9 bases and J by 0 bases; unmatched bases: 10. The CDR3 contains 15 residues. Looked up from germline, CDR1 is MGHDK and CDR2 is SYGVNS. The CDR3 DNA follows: TGTGCCAGGGCAAGCGGGGGCCGGAGCTCCTACGAGCAGTACTTC. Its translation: CARASGGRSSYEQYF.

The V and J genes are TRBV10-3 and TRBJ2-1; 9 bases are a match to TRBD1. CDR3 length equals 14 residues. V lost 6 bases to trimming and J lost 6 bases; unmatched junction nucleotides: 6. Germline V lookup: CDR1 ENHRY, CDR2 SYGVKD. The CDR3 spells CAISRDRATNEQFF. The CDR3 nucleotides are TGTGCCATCAGCCGGGACAGGGCCACCAATGAGCAGTTCTTC.

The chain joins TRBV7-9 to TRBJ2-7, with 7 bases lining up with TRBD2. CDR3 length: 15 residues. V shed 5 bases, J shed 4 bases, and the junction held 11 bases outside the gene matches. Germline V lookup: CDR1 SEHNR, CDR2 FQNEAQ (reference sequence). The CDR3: CASSPLAFEIYEQYF. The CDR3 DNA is TGTGCCAGCAGCCCACTAGCGTTCGAGATATACGAGCAGTACTTC.

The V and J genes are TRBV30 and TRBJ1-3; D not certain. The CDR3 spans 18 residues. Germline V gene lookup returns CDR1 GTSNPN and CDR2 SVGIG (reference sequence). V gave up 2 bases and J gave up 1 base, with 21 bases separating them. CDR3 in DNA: TGTGCCTGGAGTCGGGCGACGGGGTTCTCCTGGTCTGGAAACACCATATATTTT. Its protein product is CAWSRATGFSWSGNTIYF.

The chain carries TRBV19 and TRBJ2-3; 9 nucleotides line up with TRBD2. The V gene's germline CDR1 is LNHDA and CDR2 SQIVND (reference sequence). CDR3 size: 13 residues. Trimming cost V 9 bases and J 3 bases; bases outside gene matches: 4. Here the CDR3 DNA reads TGTGCCAGCGGGACTAGCTTGACAGATACGCAGTATTTT. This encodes CASGTSLTDTQYF.

The CDR3 protein is CASTRGGAGNTIYF. In DNA form, the CDR3 reads TGTGCCAGCACGAGAGGGGGGGCTGGAAACACCATATATTTT. The V gene is TRBV6-1, the J gene TRBJ1-3; D may be TRBD1 (6 bases). Germline lookup yields CDR1 MNHNS and CDR2 SASEGT. The length of the CDR3 is 14 residues. Trimming shortened V by 7 bases and J by 2 bases, and 12 bases separated the two germline ends.

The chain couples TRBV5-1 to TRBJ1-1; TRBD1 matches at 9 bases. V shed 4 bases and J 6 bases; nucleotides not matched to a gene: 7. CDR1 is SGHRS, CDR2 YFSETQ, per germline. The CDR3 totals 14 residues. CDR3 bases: TGCGCCAGCAGCCCCCCGGGACAGGGAGCTGAAGCTTTCTTT. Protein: CASSPPGQGAEAFF. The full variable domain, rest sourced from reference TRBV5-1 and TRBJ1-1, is KAGVTQTPRYLIKTRGQQVTLSCSPISGHRSVSWYQQTPGQGLQFLFEYFSETQRNKGNFPGRFSGRQFSNSRSEMNVSTLELGDSALYLCASSPPGQGAEAFFGQGTRLTVV.

CDR3 coding DNA: TGTGCCTGGACCGTCAAAAAAAGAACTAATGAGGCCTACGAGCAGTACTTC. Residues: CAWTVKKRTNEAYEQYF. The V and J genes are TRBV30 and TRBJ2-7, with D unclear. V shed 4 bases and J shed 2 bases, with 24 bases lying between them. Germline CDR1 and CDR2: GTSNPN and SVGIG (reference sequence). The CDR3 is 17 amino acids.

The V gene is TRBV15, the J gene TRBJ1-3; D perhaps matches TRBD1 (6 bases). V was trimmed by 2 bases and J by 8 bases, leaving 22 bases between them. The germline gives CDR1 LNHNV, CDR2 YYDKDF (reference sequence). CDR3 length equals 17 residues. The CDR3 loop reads CATSRNLAGAKGDTIYF. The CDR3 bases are TGTGCCACCAGCAGAAATCTGGCCGGGGCGAAGGGGGACACCATATATTTT.

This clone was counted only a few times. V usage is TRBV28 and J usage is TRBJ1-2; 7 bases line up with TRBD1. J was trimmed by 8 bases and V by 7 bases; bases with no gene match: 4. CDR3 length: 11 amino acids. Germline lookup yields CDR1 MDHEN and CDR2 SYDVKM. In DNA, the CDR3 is TGTGCCAGCACCGACAGGGACGGCTACACCTTC. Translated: CASTDRDGYTF.

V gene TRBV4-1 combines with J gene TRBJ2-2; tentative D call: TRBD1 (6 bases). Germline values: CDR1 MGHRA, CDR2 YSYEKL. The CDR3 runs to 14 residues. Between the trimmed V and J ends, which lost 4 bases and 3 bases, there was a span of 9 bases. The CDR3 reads CASSRRGDTGELFF. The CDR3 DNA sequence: TGCGCCAGCAGCCGCAGGGGTGACACCGGGGAGCTGTTTTTT.

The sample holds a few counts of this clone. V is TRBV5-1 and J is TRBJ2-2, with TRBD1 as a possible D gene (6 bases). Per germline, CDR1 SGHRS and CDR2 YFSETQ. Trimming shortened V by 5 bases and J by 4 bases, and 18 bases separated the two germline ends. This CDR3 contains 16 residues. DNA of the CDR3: TGCGCCAGCAGTTTTCCTCAGGGGCCGGGCACCGGGGAGCTGTTTTTT. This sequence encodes CASSFPQGPGTGELFF. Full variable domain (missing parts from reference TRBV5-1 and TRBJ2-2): KAGVTQTPRYLIKTRGQQVTLSCSPISGHRSVSWYQQTPGQGLQFLFEYFSETQRNKGNFPGRFSGRQFSNSRSEMNVSTLELGDSALYLCASSFPQGPGTGELFFGEGSRLTVL.

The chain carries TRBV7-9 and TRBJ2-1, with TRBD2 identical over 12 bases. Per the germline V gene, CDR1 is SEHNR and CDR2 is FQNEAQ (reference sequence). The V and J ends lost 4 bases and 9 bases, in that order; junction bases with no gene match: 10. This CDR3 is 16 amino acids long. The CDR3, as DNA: TGTGCCAGCAGCTCTTGGACTAGCGGGGTTGGTTCTGAGCAGTTCTTC. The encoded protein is CASSSWTSGVGSEQFF.

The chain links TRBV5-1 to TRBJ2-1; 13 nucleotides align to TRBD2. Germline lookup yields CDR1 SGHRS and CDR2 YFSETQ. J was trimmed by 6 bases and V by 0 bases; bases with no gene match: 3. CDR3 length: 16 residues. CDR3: CASSLELAGGPNEQFF. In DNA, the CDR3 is TGCGCCAGCAGCTTGGAACTAGCGGGGGGGCCCAATGAGCAGTTCTTC.

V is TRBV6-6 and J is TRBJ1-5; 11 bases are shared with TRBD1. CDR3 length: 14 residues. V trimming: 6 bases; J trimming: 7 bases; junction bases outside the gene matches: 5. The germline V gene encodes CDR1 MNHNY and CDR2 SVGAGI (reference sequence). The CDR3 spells CASRLGQGGQPQHF. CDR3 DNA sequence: TGTGCCAGCAGGTTGGGACAGGGGGGACAGCCCCAGCATTTT.